The entry below gives a single T cell receptor beta chain sequence along with its context. Primers included in the PCR were 60 Vbeta and 13 Jbeta primers. Clones were sequenced by immunoSEQ multiplex PCR, and TCRdb holds only the in-frame ones, with some missing. The repertoire table contains roughly 190,000 clones. Those who donated were healthy bone marrow donors. The CDR3 is 11 amino acids. Between the trimmed V and J ends, which lost 6 bases and 7 bases, there was a span of 9 bases. Germline CDR1 is MGHDK and CDR2 is SYGVNS. These data belong to a study of cytomegalovirus exposure and HLA in healthy donors.

Sequenced material: PBMCs. This clonotype was sampled from a man aged 25 to 40 in good health and CMV-seronegative. The chain uses TRBV25-1 and TRBJ1-2, with D possibly being TRBD1 (6 bases). CDR3 bases: TGTGCCAGCAGCCAGGGGCCTGGCTACACCTTC. Its translation: CASSQGPGYTF.